One T cell receptor (beta chain) is described in this entry. The antigen remains unidentified. PCR was performed a second time for about 6 to 12 cycles using a sample-barcoded 5' primer and a J-beta primer mix. TCRdb processed the 5' RACE reads anew with MiXCR; each CDR3 protein has one entry. The data contain under 2,000,000 distinct CDR3 sequences, just under 50% of them singletons. This entry comes from a study of blood T cells in healthy people across ages. Study-wide findings and caveats: Unsorted PBMCs blocked a conclusive comparison of naive and antigen-experienced cells.

Trimming took off 4 bases at V and 4 bases at J, with 16 bases between the two ends. This CDR3 is built from 15 residues. Per germline, CDR1 ENHRY and CDR2 SYGVKD. This receptor was taken from a woman aged 40 to 50 in good health. What was sequenced was blood. The chain couples TRBV10-3 to TRBJ1-2; weak D call: TRBD1 (6 bases). CDR3 in DNA: TGTGCCATCAGTGGTTGGGGGGCGCTTACCTATGGCTACACCTTC. Protein: CAISGWGALTYGYTF.